Presented here are 15 T cell receptor beta chains from one specimen sequenced in a study of T cells in women clearing cervical HPV infection. The repertoire was sequenced with immunoSEQ multiplex PCR; TCRdb's copy has only in-frame clones and lacks some. The table for this sample gives some 10,000 clones. Sample: blood buffy coat. All receptors come from a woman aged 18-70 years with a cervical HPV16 infection that either progressed to CIN3+ or cleared (not recorded which).

A word on this clone: Read data end 3 residues before the CDR3 end; the end is taken from the germline J gene. The chain recombines TRBV6-2 or TRBV6-3 with TRBJ2-7; 9 bases line up with TRBD1. V lost 6 bases, J lost 4 bases, and 4 bases stayed unmatched. Looked up from germline, CDR1 is MNHEY and CDR2 is SVGEGT. The CDR3 is 13 amino acids. The part of the CDR3 DNA that was read is TGTGCCAGCAGCTCACAGGGGGCATACGAG. Encoded protein: CASSSQGAYE. In full, the CDR3 reads CASSSQGAYEQYF.

Concerning this clone: The read terminates 3 residues before the CDR3 end, so the remaining end is supplied by the germline J gene. The chain links TRBV19 to TRBJ1-4, with a possible D match to TRBD1 (5 bases). The CDR3 has 13 residues. V was clipped by 10 bases and J by 8 bases, with 17 bases between them. Germline-derived CDR1 and CDR2 are LNHDA and SQIVND (reference sequence). The CDR3 loop is CATSRDRGEKLFF. The CDR3 DNA, read in part, is TGTGCCACCTCCCGGGATAGGGGCGAAAAA.

On this clone: The read stops 3 residues short of the end of the CDR3; the missing end is completed from the germline J gene. The chain employs TRBV2 and TRBJ2-4; 10 nucleotides agree with TRBD1. This CDR3 is 13 amino acids long. Looked up from germline, CDR1 is SNHLY and CDR2 is FYNNEI. This chain's CDR3 is CASSGRGQGIQYF. The CDR3 bases that were read are TGTGCCAGCAGTGGCCGGGGACAGGGGATT. The full variable domain, in which reference TRBV2 and TRBJ2-4 provide the parts outside the CDR3, is EPEVTQTPSHQVTQMGQEVILRCVPISNHLYFYWYRQILGQKVEFLVSFYNNEISEKSEIFDDQFSVERPDGSNFTLKIRSTKLEDSAMYFCASSGRGQGIQYFGAGTRLSVL.

As concerns this clone: The read gets to within 3 residues of the CDR3 end, and the germline J gene fills in the rest. The gene calls are TRBV19 and TRBJ1-2; D unclear. V shed 5 bases and J shed 2 bases, with 9 bases lying between them. Looked up from germline, CDR1 is LNHDA and CDR2 is SQIVND (reference sequence). This CDR3 has 13 amino acids. The chain's CDR3 is CASSERGNYGYTF. The part of the CDR3 DNA that was read is TGTGCCAGTAGTGAACGGGGAAACTATGGC.

Judged by frequency, this clone is medium-sized. The CDR3 end lies 3 residues beyond the end of the read and is filled in from the germline J gene. This chain joins TRBV19 and TRBJ1-2; a possible D gene is TRBD1 (5 bases). This CDR3 contains 13 residues. V was clipped by 5 bases and J by 3 bases, with 10 bases between them. The germline V gene encodes CDR1 LNHDA and CDR2 SQIVND (reference sequence). The part of the CDR3 DNA that was read is TGTGCCAGTAGTCGACAGAGACACTATGGC. It encodes CASSRQRHYG. In full, the CDR3 is CASSRQRHYGYTF.

With respect to this clone: The read terminates 3 residues before the CDR3 end, so the remaining end is supplied by the germline J gene. This chain joins TRBV20-1 and TRBJ2-5, with 8 bases identical to TRBD2. With V trimmed by 0 bases and J by 1 base, 10 bases remained unmatched. The CDR3 loop spans 17 amino acids. Germline assignment: CDR1 DFQATT and CDR2 SNEGSKA (reference sequence). Incomplete CDR3 DNA: TGCAGTGCTAGAGATATTCCGAGCGGGGGATTCCAAGAGACC. Residues: CSARDIPSGGFQET. The entire CDR3 reads CSARDIPSGGFQETQYF.

In regard to this clone: The CDR3 goes on 3 residues after the read ends, and that part is filled in from the germline J gene. The rearrangement uses TRBV2 and TRBJ2-3; tentative D call: TRBD2 (5 bases). Per germline, CDR1 SNHLY and CDR2 FYNNEI. This CDR3 has 11 residues. Incomplete CDR3 DNA: TGTGCCACCCACACCGGGGAGACG. It codes for CATHTGET. The full CDR3 is CATHTGETQYF.

The CDR3 DNA, read in part, is TGTGCCAGCAGCCCCCCGGTAGTGCGGGGC. Protein sequence: CASSPPVVRG. In full, the CDR3 is CASSPPVVRGYTF. V gene TRBV7-9 combines with J gene TRBJ1-2; D unresolved. The read finishes 3 residues shy of the CDR3 end, and the germline J gene is used to complete it. This CDR3 spans 13 amino acids. CDR1 and CDR2 (germline): SEHNR, FQNEAQ (reference sequence).

Frequency places this clone as medium-sized. Sequencing ends 3 residues short of the CDR3 end; the germline J gene provides the rest. The rearrangement uses TRBV6-1 and TRBJ1-5; no definite D call. The CDR3 loop spans 15 amino acids. V was clipped by 3 bases and J by 4 bases, with 13 bases between them. Germline CDR1 is MNHNS and CDR2 is SASEGT. This CDR3 is CASSDGETNNQPQHF. The part of the CDR3 DNA that was read is TGTGCCAGCAGTGACGGGGAAACCAATAATCAGCCC.

Notes on this clone: Sequencing ends 3 residues short of the CDR3 end; the germline J gene provides the rest. J is TRBJ2-3 and V is TRBV4-1, with 9 bases lining up with TRBD1. Unmatched junction bases numbered 4, after V lost 4 bases and J lost 2 bases. CDR3 length: 15 residues. Germline assignment: CDR1 MGHRA and CDR2 YSYEKL. The CDR3 reads CASSLRDRDTDTQYF. The CDR3 DNA, read in part, is TGCGCCAGCAGCCTGAGGGACAGGGACACAGATACG.

A remark on this clone: At one boundary the junction diverges from the germline segment, which might be a read error. Read data end 3 residues before the CDR3 end; the end is taken from the germline J gene. The sample holds other DNA sequences that translate to the same CDR3. The chain has TRBV5-1 and TRBJ1-3; TRBD1 agrees at 8 bases. In germline, CDR1 is SGHRS, CDR2 YFSETQ. The CDR3 has 14 residues. The CDR3 region is CASSPTTGGNTIYF. CDR3 DNA, as far as it was read: TGCGCCAGCAGCCCTACTACAGGGGGAAACACA.

Remarks on this clone: The read is 3 residues too short to cover the CDR3 end, so that end is filled in from the germline J gene. The V gene is TRBV20-1, the J gene TRBJ1-5, with TRBD1 as a possible D gene (5 bases). The length of the CDR3 is 13 residues. Germline assignment: CDR1 DFQATT and CDR2 SNEGSKA (reference sequence). The V end lost 4 bases, the J end lost 2 bases, and 9 bases lay between the germline ends. CDR3 DNA (partial): TGCAGTGCTACCCAGGGAGGCAATCAGCCC. It translates to CSATQGGNQP. The full-length CDR3 reads as CSATQGGNQPQHF.

This clone is deemed medium-sized by its frequency. The read terminates 3 residues ahead of where the CDR3 ends, so the germline J gene completes it. V gene TRBV18 combines with J gene TRBJ2-1; perhaps TRBD2 as D (5 bases). The germline CDR1 and CDR2 sequences are KGHSH and LQKENI. This CDR3 has 16 residues. Trimming shortened V by 2 bases and J by 5 bases, and 16 bases separated the two germline ends. The CDR3 loop is CASSPAGKTGNNEQFF. Incomplete CDR3 DNA: TGTGCCAGCTCACCAGCGGGTAAGACTGGGAACAATGAG.

Notes on this clone: The CDR3 end falls 3 residues outside the read, so it is completed with the germline J gene. The J gene is TRBJ2-3, the V gene TRBV19; TRBD2 matches at 9 bases. The CDR3 consists of 14 residues. V lost 3 bases to trimming and J lost 4 bases; unmatched junction nucleotides: 2. Germline V gene data show CDR1 as LNHDA and CDR2 as SQIVND (reference sequence). The DNA read from the CDR3 is TGTGCCAGTAGTATTAGCGGGGGATCAGATACG. Protein sequence: CASSISGGSDT. In full, the CDR3 reads CASSISGGSDTQYF.

For this clone: The read halts 3 residues ahead of the CDR3 end, with the missing end drawn from the germline J gene. This chain joins TRBV5-1 and TRBJ1-5; no definite D call. Trimming stripped 0 bases from V and 5 bases from J, with 9 bases between. This CDR3 is built from 14 residues. Germline-derived CDR1 and CDR2 are SGHRS and YFSETQ. CDR3: CASSLDSSYQPQHF. CDR3 DNA (partial): TGCGCCAGCAGCTTGGACAGTTCGTATCAGCCC.